This T cell receptor (beta chain) was captured in a study of Ad26.COV2.S vaccination and SARS-CoV-2 variants (dated by TCRdb to 2020 to 2023). Concerning the study at large: Donors in the vaccine arm were drawn from COV1001, a multicentre, randomized, double-blind, placebo-controlled phase I-IIa trial testing Ad26.COV2.S in healthy adults. Ad26.COV2.S was administered intramuscularly at a dose of 5x10^10 or 1x10^11 viral particles, either as one shot or as two shots given 56 days apart. The specificity and breadth of SARS-CoV-2-reactive T cell receptors after Ad26.COV2.S vaccination were assessed by TCRbeta repertoire sequencing. The TCR-sequenced set comprised around 30 samples: approximately 19 Ad26.COV2.S vaccine recipients, 5 placebo recipients and 8 SARS-CoV-2 convalescent individuals. Participants in the trial were split at random into five groups of five each, receiving low-dose or high-dose Ad26.COV2.S once or twice, or else placebo on both occasions. Blinding of investigators to trial group allocation was maintained during experiments and outcome assessment.

The treatment or condition label of this sample denotes: some 19 received Ad26.COV2.S at low or high dose, single or two shots; 5 received placebo; per-sample allocation not given. For vaccine and placebo recipients, repertoires were sequenced using samples collected on day 63 after the first injection. Between 29 July and 7 August 2020, Cohort 1b enrolled about two dozen adults aged 18-55 years at one site in Boston, USA. Ad26.COV2.S was a replication-incompetent adenovirus type 26 vector expressing a prefusion-stabilized SARS-CoV-2 spike protein from the original Wuhan strain. Worth noting for this clone: Its antigen is still unknown. Base qualities are not provided; no much larger clone lies one nucleotide away.

The CDR3 goes from the cysteine to the phenylalanine over 15 residues. Only the CDR3 portion is preserved as DNA: 45 bases, with reading frame beginning at the first base. The germline V gene encodes CDR1 MNHEY and CDR2 SVGAGI. From V the trimming removes 6 bases and from J it removes 2 bases, while the gene matches leave 3 bases of the junction unaccounted for. The paper's findings and limits, for the study overall: Non-spike TCR breadth was comparable between vaccine and placebo recipients, consistent with the vaccine containing only spike. Compared with placebo recipients, Ad26.COV2.S recipients showed higher spike-specific TCR breadth (P = 0.0014). After vaccination, substantial breadth of spike-specific CD8+ and CD4+ T cell responses was reported. The study lacked the statistical power to compare responses across vaccine doses or regimens. According to the authors, total T cell responses may have been underestimated by the TCR breadth and depth analyses.

The immunoSEQ Assay was used to sequence TCRbeta CDR3 regions. After extraction, genomic DNA underwent amplification by bias-controlled multiplex PCR, followed by high-throughput sequencing. In the original analysis: To quantify the absolute abundance of every unique TCRbeta CDR3 region, sequences were collapsed and filtered. T cell fraction was estimated by normalizing TCRbeta template counts to usable DNA, which was measured by amplifying reference genes present in all nucleated cells. Repertoire TCRs were annotated as SARS-CoV-2-specific by exact matching of V gene, CDR3 amino acid sequence and J gene to a known reactive TCR set. MIRA supplied the reference SARS-CoV-2 TCR set, which was filtered for enrichment in COVID-19-positive ImmuneCODE repertoires so that public or cross-reactive TCRs were removed. Using the MIRA antigens, annotated TCRs were further analysed by specific ORF or by position within an ORF. Breadth was defined as the number of annotated unique rearrangements divided by the total number of unique productive rearrangements, and depth was defined as the summed frequency of the annotated unique rearrangements. Group comparisons of TCR breadth used two-sided Wilcoxon rank-sum tests. TCRdb's version of the immuneACCESS table is confined to in-frame rearrangements and falls short of the full clone set. An unresolved V gene accounts for under half of the shortfall where checked; the remainder is of unknown origin. For V, J and clone size, that table is used; D and trimming come from the DNA. This sample holds 290,000 or so clones; about 87% were observed only once. In total, the top ten clones hold about 3.6% of the sample.

This specimen consisted of peripheral blood, obtained in a trial of Ad26.COV2.S vaccine versus placebo. The sequence derives from a person aged 18-65 years who received the Ad26.COV2.S COVID-19 vaccine or a placebo. In this chain, TRBV6-5 is recombined with TRBJ2-2, with 10 junctional bases fitting TRBD1. The CDR3 region: CASRRTGGNTGELFF. The sequenced DNA: TGTGCCAGCAGAAGGACAGGGGGAAACACCGGGGAGCTGTTTTTT.